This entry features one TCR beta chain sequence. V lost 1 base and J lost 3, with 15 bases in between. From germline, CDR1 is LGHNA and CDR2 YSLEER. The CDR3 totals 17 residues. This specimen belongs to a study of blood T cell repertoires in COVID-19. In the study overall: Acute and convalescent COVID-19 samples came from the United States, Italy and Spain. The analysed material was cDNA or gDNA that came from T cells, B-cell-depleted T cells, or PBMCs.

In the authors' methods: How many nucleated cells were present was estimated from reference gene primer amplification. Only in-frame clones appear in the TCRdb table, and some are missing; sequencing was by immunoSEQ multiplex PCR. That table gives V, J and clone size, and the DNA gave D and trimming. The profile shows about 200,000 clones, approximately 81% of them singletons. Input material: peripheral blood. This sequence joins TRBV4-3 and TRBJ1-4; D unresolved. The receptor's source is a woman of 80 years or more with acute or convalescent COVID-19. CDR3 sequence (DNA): TGCGCCAGCAGCCAAGGGTGGAGCCCGCCGGCTAATGAAAAACTGTTTTTT. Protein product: CASSQGWSPPANEKLFF.